Each of the 23 T cell receptor beta chains below was sequenced from the same sample in a study of beta chain features in type 1 diabetes. Study findings and constraints: People with Type 1 diabetes carried modestly yet significantly shorter TCRB CDR3s in all four CD4+ subsets.

The authors reverse transcribed all of the isolated RNA, so sequencing captured expressed TCRB transcripts. The protocol was immunoSEQ multiplex PCR, while the TCRdb copy is restricted to in-frame clones and leaves out a portion. The top ten hold around 0.79% of the sample, which has under 150,000 clones, 9% seen once. These receptors lack a known antigen. The sequencing input was central memory CD4+ T cells from blood. The receptor set was obtained from a young man with type 1 diabetes.

V gene TRBV4-2 combines with J gene TRBJ1-2, with TRBD1 identical over 7 bases. In germline, CDR1 is LGHNA, CDR2 YNFKEQ. V trimming: 1 base; J trimming: 4 bases; junction bases outside the gene matches: 9. The CDR3 has 16 residues. The CDR3 is CASSQGDGTAFYGYTF. CDR3 sequence (DNA): TGTGCCAGCAGCCAAGGTGATGGGACAGCCTTCTATGGCTACACCTTC.

This clone was found a few times. The gene calls are TRBV10-3 and TRBJ2-3, with 10 nucleotides matching TRBD2. Germline lookup yields CDR1 ENHRY and CDR2 SYGVKD. CDR3 length: 15 amino acids. V was clipped by 4 bases and J by 5 bases; unmatched bases: 6. Written as DNA, the CDR3 is TGTGCCATCAGTGCCCAGCGGGGGGGCCGAGATACGCAGTATTTT. As protein: CAISAQRGGRDTQYF.

In its sample, this clone was seen a few times. The V call is TRBV7-8, the J call TRBJ1-5; TRBD1 matches at 7 bases. This CDR3 region has 17 residues. CDR1 and CDR2 from the germline V gene are SGHVS and FQNEAQ. After removal of 0 bases from V and 0 bases from J, the junction contained 5 bases not matched to a gene. This CDR3 is CASSLARDSYSNQPQHF. CDR3 sequence (DNA): TGTGCCAGCAGCTTAGCCCGGGACAGCTATAGCAATCAGCCCCAGCATTTT. Looking up the rest from reference TRBV7-8 and TRBJ1-5 gives the full variable domain: GAGVSQSPRYKVAKRGQDVALRCDPISGHVSLFWYQQALGQGPEFLTYFQNEAQLDKSGLPSDRFFAERPEGSVSTLKIQRTQQEDSAVYLCASSLARDSYSNQPQHFGDGTRLSIL.

V is TRBV7-2 and J is TRBJ2-2, with TRBD2 matching 13 bases. This CDR3 contains 15 residues. V shed 4 bases and J 5 bases; nucleotides not matched to a gene: 1. Germline CDR1 is SGHTA and CDR2 is FQGNSA. CDR3 bases: TGTGCCAGCAGCTCACTAGCGGGGGGGACCGGGGAGCTGTTTTTT. This codes for CASSSLAGGTGELFF.

This clone was found a few times. The J gene is TRBJ1-5, the V gene TRBV29-1; D is unclear. Trimming took 4 bases from V and 1 from J, leaving 11 bases between them. Germline lookup yields CDR1 SQVTM and CDR2 ANQGSEA. The CDR3 covers 14 residues. The CDR3 nucleotides read TGCAGCGTTGGATCGGGTGGGAGCAATCAGCCCCAGCATTTT. This codes for CSVGSGGSNQPQHF.

This clone has a handful of counts. This specimen includes other DNA sequences encoding the same CDR3. The chain has TRBV5-1 and TRBJ2-7; weak D call: TRBD1 (5 bases). Between the trimmed V and J ends, which lost 3 bases and 7 bases, there was a span of 11 bases. Germline assignment: CDR1 SGHRS and CDR2 YFSETQ. This CDR3 contains 12 residues. The CDR3 loop reads CASSSDSREQYF. The CDR3 region has the DNA TGCGCCAGCAGCTCTGACAGTCGGGAGCAGTACTTC.

In this sample, this clone turned up a few times. J is TRBJ2-5 and V is TRBV7-2, with unresolved D. Germline values: CDR1 SGHTA, CDR2 FQGNSA. Trimming shortened V by 8 bases and J by 3 bases, and 22 bases separated the two germline ends. This CDR3 is 16 amino acids long. The CDR3 reads CASADSRRSKEETQYF. CDR3 nucleotide sequence: TGTGCCAGCGCCGATAGCCGGCGGTCCAAGGAAGAGACCCAGTACTTC.

This clone was counted a few times. This sequence joins TRBV4-1 and TRBJ2-3, with 9 bases that match TRBD2. The germline V gene encodes CDR1 MGHRA and CDR2 YSYEKL. The CDR3 contains 16 residues. J lost 3 bases, V lost 1 base, and 5 bases had no gene match. In DNA, the CDR3 is TGCGCCAGCAGCCAAGGGAATAGCGGGGGAACAGATACGCAGTATTTT. This sequence encodes CASSQGNSGGTDTQYF.

This clone was seen a few times. The chain combines TRBV7-2 with TRBJ2-3, with D perhaps TRBD2 (5 bases). The CDR3 is 13 amino acids. The germline V gene has CDR1 SGHTA and CDR2 FQGNSA. Trimming cost V 3 bases and J 4 bases, with 8 bases left between them. The chain's CDR3 is CASSFSGADTQYF. The CDR3 DNA follows: TGTGCCAGCAGCTTCAGCGGCGCAGATACGCAGTATTTT.

The gene calls are TRBV4-1 and TRBJ1-6; perhaps TRBD1 as D (6 bases). V lost 6 bases and J lost 10, with 19 bases in between. Germline lookup yields CDR1 MGHRA and CDR2 YSYEKL. There are 15 residues in the CDR3. This chain's CDR3 is CASRRRGFIESPLHF. Here the CDR3 DNA reads TGCGCCAGCAGACGAAGGGGGTTCATAGAGTCACCCCTCCACTTT.

The sample holds a few counts of this clone. This sequence joins TRBV7-3 and TRBJ2-2; possible D gene TRBD1, 6 bases. The CDR3 totals 15 residues. Trimming removed 7 bases from V and 4 bases from J, with 16 bases in between. Germline CDR1 reads SGHTA; CDR2 reads FQGTGA. In DNA form, the CDR3 reads TGTGCCAGCACCGCGGACAGACGCGGCACCGGGGAGCTGTTTTTT. Translating gives CASTADRRGTGELFF.

The chain uses TRBV2 and TRBJ1-2, with TRBD1 matching 8 bases. V lost 6 bases to trimming and J lost 7 bases; unmatched junction nucleotides: 13. The CDR3 totals 15 residues. The germline V gene has CDR1 SNHLY and CDR2 FYNNEI. DNA for the CDR3: TGTGCCAGCAGCTCCAGAGGACAGGGTAGACTTGGCTACACCTTC. Translating gives CASSSRGQGRLGYTF.

The genes are TRBV4-2 and TRBJ1-4; 9 bases map to TRBD1. Germline trimming cut 0 bases from V and 3 bases from J; bases unmatched to any gene: 5. CDR1 and CDR2 (germline): LGHNA, YNFKEQ. This CDR3 spans 17 amino acids. CDR3 coding DNA: TGTGCCAGCAGCCAAGAATTCGGACAGGGGCCTAATGAAAAACTGTTTTTT. Protein sequence: CASSQEFGQGPNEKLFF.

The V gene is TRBV7-9, the J gene TRBJ1-1; 7 positions match TRBD1. Germline CDR1 is SEHNR and CDR2 is FQNEAQ (reference sequence). The CDR3 covers 13 residues. The ends lost 5 bases at V and 4 bases at J; junction bases unmatched: 4. The CDR3 here is CASSAQGGTEAFF. The CDR3 DNA sequence: TGTGCCAGCAGCGCCCAGGGGGGCACTGAAGCTTTCTTT.

V and J are TRBV4-3 and TRBJ2-7, with TRBD2 as a possible D gene (7 bases). Per the germline V gene, CDR1 is LGHNA and CDR2 is YSLEER. The CDR3 totals 15 residues. Trimming left V 1 base short and J 1 base short, with 11 bases between. The CDR3 spells CASSQAGGSSYEQYF. In DNA, the CDR3 is TGCGCCAGCAGCCAAGCGGGGGGCTCTTCCTACGAGCAGTACTTC.

The chain couples TRBV11-2 to TRBJ1-5; tentatively, D is TRBD1 (6 bases). The CDR3 runs 12 residues. The ends were cut back, 5 bases at V and 6 bases at J, with 8 bases in the middle. Germline V gene lookup returns CDR1 SGHAT and CDR2 FQNNGV. The CDR3 reads CASSQQGQPQHF. The CDR3 DNA sequence: TGTGCCAGCAGCCAACAGGGTCAGCCCCAGCATTTT.

Only a few counts were recorded for this clone. In nucleotides, the CDR3 is TGTGCCAGCAGGGACAGAACAGGGGGCGCTGGAGAAAAACTGTTTTTT. Translating gives CASRDRTGGAGEKLFF. The chain joins TRBV2 to TRBJ1-4; 9 nucleotides match TRBD1. Germline lookup yields CDR1 SNHLY and CDR2 FYNNEI. Losses at the gene ends were 6 bases for V and 8 bases for J; bases not matched to a gene: 13. The CDR3 extends over 16 amino acids. Using reference TRBV2 and TRBJ1-4 for the parts outside the CDR3, the full variable domain is EPEVTQTPSHQVTQMGQEVILRCVPISNHLYFYWYRQILGQKVEFLVSFYNNEISEKSEIFDDQFSVERPDGSNFTLKIRSTKLEDSAMYFCASRDRTGGAGEKLFFGSGTQLSVL.

The V call is TRBV9, the J call TRBJ1-2; D perhaps matches TRBD1 (5 bases). CDR3 size: 12 residues. Germline CDR1 is SGDLS and CDR2 is YYNGEE. V was shortened by 5 bases and J by 8 bases, with 13 bases between the two germline ends. CDR3 bases: TGTGCCAGCAGGGACACAGTGCGCGGCTACACCTTC. Residues: CASRDTVRGYTF.

This clone was seen a handful of times. The chain carries TRBV30 and TRBJ2-7; 7 nucleotides match TRBD1. Germline lookup yields CDR1 GTSNPN and CDR2 SVGIG (reference sequence). Trimming removed 8 bases from V and 2 bases from J; junction bases left unmatched: 9. This CDR3 contains 13 residues. The CDR3 loop is CASSTGETYEQYF. CDR3 DNA: TGTGCCAGTAGTACAGGGGAGACCTACGAGCAGTACTTC.

In the case of this clone: One junction end does not reproduce the germline sequence, and a read error may be involved. V gene TRBV2 combines with J gene TRBJ2-1, with unresolved D. The germline V gene has CDR1 SNHLY and CDR2 FYNNEI. CDR3 length: 12 residues. The CDR3 is CASREDFGEQFF. The CDR3 coding sequence is TGTGCCAGCAGGGAAGACTTCGGGGAGCAGTTCTTC.

This clone has ten or more counts. This chain joins TRBV25-1 and TRBJ2-3, with D unclear. The CDR3 extends over 13 amino acids. The germline V gene encodes CDR1 MGHDK and CDR2 SYGVNS. V gave up 6 bases and J gave up 0 bases, with 7 bases separating them. The CDR3 reads CASRLTSTDTQYF. Here the CDR3 DNA reads TGTGCCAGCAGGTTAACTAGCACAGATACGCAGTATTTT.

A few counts support this clone. V and J are TRBV29-1 and TRBJ2-7; 9 bases are a match to TRBD1. The CDR3 consists of 14 residues. Germline V gene sequence: CDR1 SQVTM, CDR2 ANQGSEA. The V segment lost 2 bases and the J segment 0 bases; nucleotides outside the gene matches: 2. CDR3 bases: TGCAGCGTTGAATTGGACAGGGGCTCCTACGAGCAGTACTTC. Translated, it gives CSVELDRGSYEQYF.

The chain carries TRBV11-2 and TRBJ2-3; D gene unclear. The ends were cut back, 5 bases at V and 4 bases at J, with 7 bases in the middle. The CDR3 runs to 12 residues. Per germline, CDR1 SGHAT and CDR2 FQNNGV. The CDR3 bases are TGTGCCAGCAGCCACAACGCAGATACGCAGTATTTT. This encodes CASSHNADTQYF.